This T cell receptor (beta chain) was identified during a study of T-cell memory formation after mild COVID-19. Study in general: Across donors, TCR clusters were largely donor specific.

TCRdb reanalysed the 5' RACE reads using MiXCR and keeps one entry per CDR3 protein. The profile shows more than 250,000 distinct CDR3 sequences, under 20% of them singletons. The V and J ends lost 4 bases and 0 bases respectively, with 13 bases between them. The CDR3 has 15 residues. Germline CDR1 reads SGHRS; CDR2 reads YFSETQ. Study-wide findings and caveats: Contracting clones from day 15 to 85 had balanced CD4/CD8; later expanders favoured CD4+. Prior to infection, memory already included some responding clones, suggesting cross-reactive memory joined. Confirmation was lacking for SARS-CoV-2 specificity of second-wave clones that peaked on day 37.

This clonotype was detected a few times. Its antigen remains unidentified. Sequenced input: PBMCs or a T cell subset sorted from them (not recorded which). This TCR was sampled from a young man who had mild COVID-19 (a few samples of this study predate the infection). Cell type and time point are not known. This chain links TRBV5-1 with TRBJ1-1, with D unresolved. CDR3 sequence: CASSPAGNMNTEAFF. The CDR3 bases are TGCGCCAGCAGCCCCGCGGGGAATATGAACACTGAAGCTTTCTTT.